This entry describes one T cell receptor beta chain. At least ten counts were recorded for this clonotype. Its recognized antigen is unknown. Per-nucleotide qualities are absent, and no much larger clonotype sits a single base away. The sample belongs to a study of T cells after yellow fever vaccination (dated by TCRdb to between 2018 and 2021). Notes on the research overall: The SMART-Seq v4 Ultra Low Input RNA kit was used to prepare libraries from fractions with low cell numbers. Blood was collected at multiple timepoints before and after primary and secondary immunization, and bulk PBMC replicates and cell subsets were isolated. Two healthy male donors, one aged 18 to 30 and one aged 30 to 40 years, were included in the cohort. To follow T-cell clones before and after primary and booster YFV17D yellow fever vaccination, bulk TCR alpha and beta repertoires were sequenced over time.

According to the study, the label for this sample's treatment or condition signals: live attenuated yellow fever vaccine strain. PBMCs were isolated from peripheral blood using a standard Ficoll-Paque protocol. Dynabeads CD4 and CD8 positive selection kits were used to isolate the CD4 and CD8 T-cell fractions. TriZol was used to extract RNA from bulk PBMCs, CD4 and CD8 fractions, and dextramer-positive and dextramer-negative fractions. Synthesis of TCR cDNA relied on 5'RACE template switching, a step that introduced a universal primer site along with unique molecular identifiers. Priming of cDNA synthesis was performed from both the TCR alpha and TCR beta constant segments. Library amplification used two PCR steps, and the second PCR step added sample barcodes and sequencing adapters. Libraries were sequenced on Illumina HiSeq 2500 (2x100 bp) or NovaSeq (2x150 bp). The authors processed their data as follows. Demultiplexing of reads and collapsing into UMI consensus sequences were performed with MIGEC, and V(D)J alignment was carried out with MiXCR. Vaccine-responding clonotypes were identified with edgeR using replicate PBMC samples, with FDR below 0.01 and a log2 fold change above 5 up to day 15 being required. Each bulk clonotype was labeled CD4 or CD8 based on which sequenced repertoire, CD4 or CD8, contained the clonotype at higher abundance. TCRdb redid the processing of the public reads, applying fastp at Q25 and MiXCR, and retained in-frame beta chains. Here each entry gathers all rows of one CDR3 protein and keeps the most common genes and DNA. The V and J calls here are based on TCRdb, not the publication. The sample includes roughly 180,000 distinct CDR3 sequences, with 6.2% observed a single time. Under 3% of the sample goes to the ten largest clones.

Study-wide conclusions, independent of this receptor: A small share of clonotypes occurred in both CD4 and CD8 compartments, likely arising from convergent recombination. Most clones expanded after primary vaccination were re-detected after the booster (almost 97% of CD4 and around 88% of CD8), suggesting broad memory maintenance. Compared with the primary T-cell response, the secondary T-cell response was weaker but faster, peaking on day 5 rather than day 15. Computational filtering was needed because FACS-sorted repertoires could contain abundant contaminating clonotypes from the bulk population. The study included only a couple of donors, which limits how far the findings can be generalized.

CDR1 and CDR2, looked up from the germline V gene, are LGHNA and YSLEER. V is shortened by 0 bases, J by 7 bases, and the region joining them spans 15 bases. The CDR3 runs 15 residues from the cysteine to the phenylalanine. The retained sequence is limited to the CDR3, 45 bases, with the frame set at the first base. Sequenced material: CD4+ T cells sorted from PBMCs, taken on the day of the first yellow fever vaccination. The sequence was collected from a man between 18 and 35 years old who received the YFV17D yellow fever vaccine. Here the chain combines TRBV4-3 and TRBJ2-5; no confident D gene assignment can be made. The CDR3 amino acid sequence is: CASSQDSRTLGTQYF. The DNA sequence reads TGCGCCAGCAGCCAAGATTCCAGGACCCTGGGGACCCAGTACTTC.